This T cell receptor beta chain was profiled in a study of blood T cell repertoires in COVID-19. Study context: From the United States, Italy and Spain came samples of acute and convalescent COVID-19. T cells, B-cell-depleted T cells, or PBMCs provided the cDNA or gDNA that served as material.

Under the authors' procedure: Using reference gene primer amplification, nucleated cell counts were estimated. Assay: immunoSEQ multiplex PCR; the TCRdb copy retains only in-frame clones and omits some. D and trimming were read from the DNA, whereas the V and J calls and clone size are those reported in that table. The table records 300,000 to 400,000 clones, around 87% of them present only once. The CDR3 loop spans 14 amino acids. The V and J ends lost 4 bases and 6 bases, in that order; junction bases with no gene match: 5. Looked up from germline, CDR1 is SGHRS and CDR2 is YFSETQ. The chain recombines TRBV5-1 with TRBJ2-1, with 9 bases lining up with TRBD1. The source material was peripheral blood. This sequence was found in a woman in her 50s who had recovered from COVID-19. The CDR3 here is CASSTDRGANEQFF. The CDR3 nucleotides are TGCGCCAGCAGCACGGACAGGGGAGCCAATGAGCAGTTCTTC.